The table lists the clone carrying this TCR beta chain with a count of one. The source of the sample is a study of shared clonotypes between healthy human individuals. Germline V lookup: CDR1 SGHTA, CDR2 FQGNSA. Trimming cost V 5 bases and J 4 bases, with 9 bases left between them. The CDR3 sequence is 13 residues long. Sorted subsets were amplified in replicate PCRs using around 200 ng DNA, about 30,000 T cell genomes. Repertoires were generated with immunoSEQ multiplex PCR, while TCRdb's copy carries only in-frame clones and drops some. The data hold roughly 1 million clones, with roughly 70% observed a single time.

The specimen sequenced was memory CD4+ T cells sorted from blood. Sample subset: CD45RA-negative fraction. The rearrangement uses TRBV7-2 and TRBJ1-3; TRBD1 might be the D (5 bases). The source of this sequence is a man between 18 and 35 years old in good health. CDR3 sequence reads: CASSGGVGNTIYF. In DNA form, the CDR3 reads TGTGCCAGCAGCGGAGGGGTAGGAAACACCATATATTTT.